A single sample gave rise to the 31 T cell receptor beta chains below, sequenced in a study of T cell changes during pregnancy in multiple sclerosis (dated 2019 in TCRdb). To prepare the library, the immunoSEQ multiplex PCR assay was applied. TCRdb stores this immuneACCESS table with in-frame sequences only. Part of the clones is absent; in the studies checked, under half of the shortfall reflects unresolved V genes, and no reason is known for the rest. The sample yields some 80,000 clones; 92% were counted once. The ten largest clones capture about 2.8% of the sample. The material was peripheral blood, obtained before pregnancy. Receptor source: a female donor with multiple sclerosis, enrolled in a pregnancy study.

The chain joins TRBV5-4 to TRBJ2-3; 7 nucleotides align to TRBD2. Germline V CDR1 and CDR2: SGHNT, YYREEE (reference sequence). The CDR3 is 14 residues long. The junction had 11 bases not matched to a gene; V was cut back by 9 bases and J by 4 bases. The CDR3 DNA follows: TGTGCCACTTCGGGGGGAATGGGGTCAGATACGCAGTATTTT. Protein: CATSGGMGSDTQYF.

The chain carries TRBV28 and TRBJ2-1; weak D call: TRBD1 (7 bases). Germline V gene sequence: CDR1 MDHEN, CDR2 SYDVKM. This CDR3 comprises 15 residues. V lost 7 bases and J 3 bases, leaving 16 bases between the germline ends. Written as DNA, the CDR3 is TGTGCCAGCACCCGAGGGGGGACAGTCTACAATGAGCAGTTCTTC. It is translated as CASTRGGTVYNEQFF.

The chain uses TRBV2 and TRBJ2-7, with 9 bases identical to TRBD1. The CDR3 consists of 14 residues. Germline V gene sequence: CDR1 SNHLY, CDR2 FYNNEI. Trimming at V came to 7 bases and at J to 4 bases, leaving 8 bases not matched to a gene. The CDR3 protein is CASTAGTGPYEQYF. CDR3 coding DNA: TGTGCCAGCACTGCCGGGACAGGGCCTTACGAGCAGTACTTC.

On this clone itself: One end of the junction fails to match germline, which may point to a read error. The J gene is TRBJ2-1, the V gene TRBV7-7, with 10 bases identical to TRBD1. The germline V gene has CDR1 SSHAT and CDR2 FNYEAQ (reference sequence). The CDR3 covers 15 residues. This chain's CDR3 is CASSRTGGSYNEQFF. CDR3 in DNA: TGTGCTAGCAGCCGGACAGGGGGGTCCTACAATGAGCAGTTCTTC.

The chain employs TRBV7-3 and TRBJ2-1; no firm D call. Germline V lookup: CDR1 SGHTA, CDR2 FQGTGA. The CDR3 sequence is 16 residues long. Trimming removed 1 base at V and 0 bases at J, with 10 bases between. CDR3 loop: CASSLISSDSYNEQFF. CDR3 DNA: TGTGCCAGCAGCTTAATTTCCAGTGACTCCTACAATGAGCAGTTCTTC.

J is TRBJ2-7 and V is TRBV11-2; D is perhaps TRBD2 (6 bases). V gave up 1 base and J gave up 2 bases, with 12 bases separating them. The CDR3 is 15 amino acids. The germline V gene encodes CDR1 SGHAT and CDR2 FQNNGV. In DNA, the CDR3 is TGTGCCAGCAGCTTAGGTGGGCTAGCGACCTACGAGCAGTACTTC. Encoded protein: CASSLGGLATYEQYF.

The rearrangement joins TRBV6-5 to TRBJ2-7; a possible D gene is TRBD2 (6 bases). The CDR3 has 11 residues. Trimming removed 6 bases at V and 7 bases at J, with 10 bases between. The germline gives CDR1 MNHEY, CDR2 SVGAGI. The CDR3 is CASSLGGEQYF. The CDR3 DNA is TGTGCCAGCAGCCTCGGGGGAGAGCAGTACTTC.

In DNA form, the CDR3 reads TGTGCCAGCAGTTTATCACCCGGGTATGCCGGGGAGCTGTTTTTT. This encodes CASSLSPGYAGELFF. The V and J genes are TRBV27 and TRBJ2-2; D call uncertain. Per germline, CDR1 MNHEY and CDR2 SMNVEV (reference sequence). The CDR3 is 15 amino acids. The V end lost 0 bases, the J end lost 6 bases, and 11 bases lay between the germline ends.

The CDR3 DNA sequence: TGTGCCAGCAGCGAGAGCGATGAGCAGTTCTTC. This encodes CASSESDEQFF. The gene calls are TRBV9 and TRBJ2-1; D remains unclear. The V and J ends lost 3 bases and 8 bases respectively, with 6 bases between them. CDR1 and CDR2 from the germline V gene are SGDLS and YYNGEE. The CDR3 sequence is 11 residues long.

This clone appeared a few times. Other DNA sequences of this sample code for an identical CDR3. The V and J genes are TRBV5-1 and TRBJ2-3; 8 bases map to TRBD2. The CDR3 covers 12 residues. V shed 5 bases and J 5 bases; nucleotides not matched to a gene: 1. The germline V gene has CDR1 SGHRS and CDR2 YFSETQ. The CDR3 DNA is TGCGCCAGCAGTCTAGCGGGAGATACGCAGTATTTT. It specifies CASSLAGDTQYF.

The rearrangement joins TRBV9 to TRBJ2-3; a possible D gene is TRBD1 (5 bases). Germline V lookup: CDR1 SGDLS, CDR2 YYNGEE. The CDR3 contains 15 residues. The germline V and J ends were trimmed by 0 bases and 3 bases, with 11 bases remaining between them. CDR3 loop: CASSVGGGRTDTQYF. The CDR3 DNA sequence: TGTGCCAGCAGCGTAGGGGGCGGTAGAACAGATACGCAGTATTTT.

The chain joins TRBV6-5 to TRBJ2-7; D perhaps matches TRBD2 (6 bases). Trimming removed 0 bases at V and 6 bases at J, with 18 bases between. Germline assignment: CDR1 MNHEY and CDR2 SVGAGI. The CDR3 is 16 residues long. CDR3 amino acids: CASSYSPDPEGFEQYF. CDR3 DNA: TGTGCCAGCAGTTACTCTCCGGACCCGGAGGGGTTCGAGCAGTACTTC.

The chain has TRBV5-1 and TRBJ2-3, with TRBD1 identical over 10 bases. The CDR3 is 16 residues long. The V gene end was trimmed by 4 bases and the J gene end by 1 base; junction bases not matched to a gene: 6. Germline CDR1 is SGHRS and CDR2 is YFSETQ. CDR3 DNA sequence: TGCGCCAGCAGCAGCGCGACAGGGGGCGGCACAGATACGCAGTATTTT. This sequence encodes CASSSATGGGTDTQYF.

The V call is TRBV27, the J call TRBJ2-5; 13 bases are a match to TRBD2. Germline V gives CDR1 MNHEY, CDR2 SMNVEV (reference sequence). The ends lost 6 bases at V and 1 base at J; junction bases unmatched: 14. The CDR3 contains 19 residues. The CDR3 here is CASSSARGLAGPLQETQYF. CDR3 in DNA: TGTGCCAGCAGCTCGGCCCGGGGACTAGCGGGACCACTCCAAGAGACCCAGTACTTC.

The rearrangement uses TRBV13 and TRBJ2-3; a weak D match, TRBD2 (5 bases). The CDR3 contains 13 residues. V lost 2 bases and J lost 7, with 10 bases in between. Germline V CDR1 and CDR2: PRHDT, FYEKMQ (reference sequence). For the CDR3, the DNA is TGTGCCAGCAGCTTACTTGGGGAGAATACGCAGTATTTT. Amino acids: CASSLLGENTQYF.

CDR3 bases: TGTGCCAGCAGTTACTTAGGGACAGTATCTTCACCCCTCCACTTT. It translates to CASSYLGTVSSPLHF. The gene calls are TRBV6-5 and TRBJ1-6, with 7 bases identical to TRBD1. V gave up 1 base and J gave up 9 bases; unmatched junction bases: 6. The CDR3 consists of 15 residues. The V gene's germline CDR1 is MNHEY and CDR2 SVGAGI.

The chain joins TRBV7-3 to TRBJ1-1; a weak D match, TRBD1 (5 bases). The CDR3 extends over 13 amino acids. Germline CDR1 reads SGHTA; CDR2 reads FQGTGA. With 2 bases removed from V and 5 bases from J, the gap between germline ends came to 9 bases. Written as DNA, the CDR3 is TGTGCCAGCAGCTTACGGGGGAGTACTGAAGCTTTCTTT. Amino acid sequence: CASSLRGSTEAFF.

The chain is built from TRBV10-3 and TRBJ1-4, with D perhaps TRBD1 (6 bases). The CDR3 is 13 residues long. Trimming stripped 2 bases from V and 8 bases from J, with 9 bases between. Germline CDR1 ENHRY, CDR2 SYGVKD. In nucleotides, the CDR3 is TGTGCCATCAGTGAGGGGGGGGGCGAAAAACTGTTTTTT. Translating gives CAISEGGGEKLFF.

The CDR3 protein is CASSPTGISYEQYF. The CDR3 DNA reads as TGTGCCAGCAGCCCGACAGGCATATCCTACGAGCAGTACTTC. The chain has TRBV5-5 and TRBJ2-7, with D perhaps TRBD1 (6 bases). The germline gives CDR1 SGHKS, CDR2 YYEKEE (reference sequence). The CDR3 totals 14 residues. The ends were cut back, 4 bases at V and 1 base at J, with 12 bases in the middle.

The chain has TRBV7-2 and TRBJ1-2; 7 bases align to TRBD1. Per the germline V gene, CDR1 is SGHTA and CDR2 is FQGNSA. J gave up 5 bases and V 2 bases, and 5 bases lay outside the gene matches. This CDR3 spans 14 amino acids. CDR3 nucleotides: TGTGCCAGCAGCTTATCGGGACAGCCTTATGGCTACACCTTC. This codes for CASSLSGQPYGYTF.

The chain recombines TRBV6-7 with TRBJ2-3, with TRBD1 as a possible D gene (6 bases). TRBV6-7 is an ORF, with its function uncertain. The CDR3 consists of 17 residues. Trimming pared 0 bases from V and 3 bases from J, leaving 16 bases between. CDR3 amino acids: CASSYSKRGSPTDTQYF. DNA for the CDR3: TGTGCCAGCAGTTACTCGAAGAGGGGGAGCCCAACAGATACGCAGTATTTT.

The rearrangement joins TRBV9 to TRBJ1-3; D may be TRBD1 (6 bases). CDR3 length: 15 residues. V was clipped by 4 bases and J by 1 base, with 12 bases between them. Germline V CDR1 and CDR2: SGDLS, YYNGEE. As DNA, the CDR3 is TGTGCCAGCAGCTCCGCAGGGGAGTCTGGAAACACCATATATTTT. Its translation: CASSSAGESGNTIYF.

The genes are TRBV5-1 and TRBJ2-7; 11 bases map to TRBD2. The CDR3 sequence is 16 residues long. Germline V gene sequence: CDR1 SGHRS, CDR2 YFSETQ. Germline trimming cut 4 bases from V and 4 bases from J; bases unmatched to any gene: 10. CDR3 coding DNA: TGCGCCAGCAGCCCCAGTGGGTTAGCGGGAGGGTACGAGCAGTACTTC. Protein: CASSPSGLAGGYEQYF.

In this sample, this clone turned up once. The V gene is TRBV28, the J gene TRBJ1-5; D ambiguous. Germline loops: CDR1 MDHEN, CDR2 SYDVKM. V was cut by 0 bases and J by 6 bases, with 3 bases left in between. The CDR3 loop spans 12 amino acids. CDR3 sequence reads: CASSLWSQPQHF. The CDR3 nucleotides read TGTGCCAGCAGTTTATGGAGTCAGCCCCAGCATTTT. The full variable domain, rest sourced from reference TRBV28 and TRBJ1-5, is DVKVTQSSRYLVKRTGEKVFLECVQDMDHENMFWYRQDPGLGLRLIYFSYDVKMKEKGDIPEGYSVSREKKERFSLILESASTNQTSMYLCASSLWSQPQHFGDGTRLSIL.

The chain employs TRBV4-3 and TRBJ2-2; no firm D call. The CDR3 extends over 13 amino acids. V was pared by 2 bases and J by 6 bases, with 7 bases between. The germline gives CDR1 LGHNA, CDR2 YSLEER. CDR3 bases: TGCGCCAGCAGCCAACGTACACCCGGGGAGCTGTTTTTT. Translation gives CASSQRTPGELFF.

The chain carries TRBV10-3 and TRBJ2-1; 9 bases fit TRBD1. Germline V CDR1 and CDR2: ENHRY, SYGVKD. J gave up 2 bases and V 5 bases, and 4 bases lay outside the gene matches. The CDR3 is 15 residues long. Written as DNA, the CDR3 is TGTGCCATCAGTTCGGACAGGGGTGCCTACAATGAGCAGTTCTTC. As protein: CAISSDRGAYNEQFF.

The chain recombines TRBV7-2 with TRBJ2-7, with 8 bases fitting TRBD2. The germline gives CDR1 SGHTA, CDR2 FQGNSA. The CDR3 has 14 amino acids. The V gene end was trimmed by 4 bases and the J gene end by 3 bases; junction bases not matched to a gene: 5. CDR3 sequence (DNA): TGTGCCAGCAGCTATCCCGGGAGGGACTACGAGCAGTACTTC. It translates to CASSYPGRDYEQYF.

The V and J genes are TRBV6-5 and TRBJ2-3, with 7 bases matching TRBD2. The CDR3 has 15 amino acids. V dropped 0 bases and J dropped 2; count of bases not matched to a gene: 2. Germline values: CDR1 MNHEY, CDR2 SVGAGI. CDR3 sequence: CASSYSGGATDTQYF. The CDR3, as DNA: TGTGCCAGCAGTTACTCGGGAGGGGCCACAGATACGCAGTATTTT.

The chain joins TRBV4-3 to TRBJ2-3; D might be TRBD2 (5 bases). V dropped 1 base and J dropped 4 bases, with 9 bases sitting between them. The germline gives CDR1 LGHNA, CDR2 YSLEER. This CDR3 spans 14 amino acids. CDR3 in amino acids: CASSQVGAPDTQYF. DNA of the CDR3: TGCGCCAGCAGCCAAGTGGGAGCCCCAGATACGCAGTATTTT.

The chain is built from TRBV7-6 and TRBJ1-5, with D perhaps matching TRBD1 (6 bases). V was shortened by 1 base and J by 5 bases, with 18 bases between the two germline ends. The CDR3 extends over 17 amino acids. CDR1 SGHVS and CDR2 FNYEAQ come from the germline V gene. The DNA for the CDR3 is TGTGCCAGCAGCTTAGAGGGGTGGCAGGGGTCCTATCAGCCCCAGCATTTT. It is translated as CASSLEGWQGSYQPQHF. Based on the CDR3 plus reference TRBV7-6 and TRBJ1-5, the full variable domain is GAGVSQSPRYKVTKRGQDVALRCDPISGHVSLYWYRQALGQGPEFLTYFNYEAQQDKSGLPNDRFSAERPEGSISTLTIQRTEQRDSAMYRCASSLEGWQGSYQPQHFGDGTRLSIL.

This rearrangement joins TRBV28 to TRBJ2-2; D may be TRBD2 (6 bases). The V and J ends lost 6 bases and 5 bases respectively, with 10 bases between them. The CDR3 has 13 residues. Germline V gene lookup returns CDR1 MDHEN and CDR2 SYDVKM. The CDR3 loop is CASREGVTGELFF. The CDR3 DNA reads as TGTGCCAGCAGGGAGGGAGTGACCGGGGAGCTGTTTTTT.